Below are 24 T cell receptor beta chains sequenced from a single sample in a study of shared clonotypes between healthy human individuals. This table comes from immunoSEQ multiplex PCR, and its TCRdb copy is limited to in-frame clones, with some not included. The data show over 1.4 million clones, with around 95% seen just once and roughly 1.2% held by the top ten. The material sequenced was naive CD4+ T cells sorted from blood. Specified subset: CD45RA+ positively selected. The receptors shown here come from a man aged 25 to 45 in good health.

The V gene is TRBV11-2, the J gene TRBJ2-1; 13 bases are a match to TRBD2. V was pared by 2 bases and J by 11 bases, with 9 bases of the junction left unmatched. CDR3 length: 16 amino acids. From germline, CDR1 is SGHAT and CDR2 FQNNGV. CDR3 DNA sequence: TGTGCCAGCAGCTTACTTGGGACTAGCGGGACTGAGAAGCAGTTCTTC. Amino acids: CASSLLGTSGTEKQFF.

This chain joins TRBV28 and TRBJ2-1; 8 bases are a match to TRBD2. Germline V gives CDR1 MDHEN, CDR2 SYDVKM. The CDR3 sequence is 17 residues long. The junction had 12 bases not matched to a gene; V was cut back by 4 bases and J by 4 bases. CDR3: CASSSPVDSGTYNEQFF. CDR3 DNA: TGTGCCAGCAGTTCTCCGGTGGATAGCGGGACTTACAATGAGCAGTTCTTC.

The genes are TRBV5-1 and TRBJ2-2; TRBD1 agrees at 10 bases. V lost 2 bases, J lost 0 bases, and 10 bases stayed unmatched. CDR1 SGHRS and CDR2 YFSETQ come from the germline V gene. CDR3 length equals 19 residues. Here the CDR3 reads CASSFRDRGVGANTGELFF. The CDR3 DNA sequence: TGCGCCAGCAGCTTCCGGGACAGGGGTGTAGGGGCGAACACCGGGGAGCTGTTTTTT.

The chain has TRBV7-2 and TRBJ2-7, with a weak D call TRBD1 (6 bases). Germline V gene data show CDR1 as SGHTA and CDR2 as FQGNSA. With 4 bases removed from V and 5 bases from J, the gap between germline ends came to 12 bases. The CDR3 totals 13 residues. CDR3 sequence: CASSSQTGNEQYF. CDR3 nucleotides: TGTGCCAGCAGCTCCCAAACAGGGAACGAGCAGTACTTC.

V is TRBV5-1 and J is TRBJ1-1; D might be TRBD1 (5 bases). V lost 4 bases to trimming and J lost 2 bases, with 9 bases between them. Germline V gene lookup returns CDR1 SGHRS and CDR2 YFSETQ. The CDR3 spans 13 residues. This CDR3 reads CASSGDRNTEAFF. CDR3 DNA sequence: TGCGCCAGCAGCGGCGACAGAAACACTGAAGCTTTCTTT.

The chain has TRBV2 and TRBJ2-7; tentatively, D is TRBD1 (5 bases). The CDR3 spans 12 residues. The V and J ends lost 4 bases and 5 bases respectively, with 9 bases between them. The germline gives CDR1 SNHLY, CDR2 FYNNEI. The CDR3 here is CASSGQGNEQYF. DNA for the CDR3: TGTGCCAGCAGTGGGCAGGGTAACGAGCAGTACTTC.

This rearrangement joins TRBV7-3 to TRBJ2-2; D might be TRBD1 (5 bases). V was pared by 5 bases and J by 0 bases, with 10 bases between. This CDR3 spans 15 amino acids. Germline V gene lookup returns CDR1 SGHTA and CDR2 FQGTGA. The CDR3 DNA follows: TGTGCCAGCAGCATAGACAGACCGAACACCGGGGAGCTGTTTTTT. Its protein is CASSIDRPNTGELFF.

The chain uses TRBV7-9 and TRBJ2-3; 12 nucleotides agree with TRBD2. Per germline, CDR1 SEHNR and CDR2 FQNEAQ (reference sequence). V gave up 4 bases and J gave up 4 bases; unmatched junction bases: 9. This CDR3 comprises 17 residues. The CDR3 DNA is TGTGCCAGCAGCTATACCCTAGCGGGAGGGGGCCCAGATACGCAGTATTTT. Translation: CASSYTLAGGGPDTQYF.

V usage is TRBV2 and J usage is TRBJ1-1; D is perhaps TRBD1 (6 bases). Germline V lookup: CDR1 SNHLY, CDR2 FYNNEI. This CDR3 has 10 amino acids. V lost 7 bases, J lost 11 bases, and 11 bases lay in between. As DNA, the CDR3 is TGTGCCAGCACCACAGGGATGGCTTTCTTT. Its translation: CASTTGMAFF. Based on the CDR3 plus reference TRBV2 and TRBJ1-1, the full variable domain is EPEVTQTPSHQVTQMGQEVILRCVPISNHLYFYWYRQILGQKVEFLVSFYNNEISEKSEIFDDQFSVERPDGSNFTLKIRSTKLEDSAMYFCASTTGMAFFGQGTRLTVV.

This clone has only a few counts. J is TRBJ1-2 and V is TRBV5-1; D call uncertain. The CDR3 loop spans 13 amino acids. The V end lost 4 bases, the J end lost 4 bases, and 11 bases lay between the germline ends. Germline-derived CDR1 and CDR2 are SGHRS and YFSETQ. The CDR3 loop reads CASSPDGSYGYTF. In DNA, the CDR3 is TGCGCCAGCAGCCCGGACGGGAGCTATGGCTACACCTTC.

A remark on this clone: This CDR3 is also generated by other DNA sequences in the sample. The V and J genes are TRBV11-3 and TRBJ1-1; D is undetermined. The length of the CDR3 is 14 residues. The V and J ends lost 1 base and 0 bases respectively, with 6 bases between them. Germline CDR1 SGHNT, CDR2 YENEEA. The CDR3 coding sequence is TGTGCCAGCAGCTTAGGAGGTCTGAACACTGAAGCTTTCTTT. Its translation is CASSLGGLNTEAFF.

The V and J genes are TRBV19 and TRBJ2-1, with 7 bases fitting TRBD1. Germline V gene data show CDR1 as LNHDA and CDR2 as SQIVND (reference sequence). The trim removed 5 bases at V and 5 bases at J, leaving 3 bases unmatched. The CDR3 spans 13 residues. The DNA for the CDR3 is TGTGCCAGTAGTGTCGGACAGGACAATGAGCAGTTCTTC. It specifies CASSVGQDNEQFF. The variable domain in full, completed from reference TRBV19 and TRBJ2-1, reads DGGITQSPKYLFRKEGQNVTLSCEQNLNHDAMYWYRQDPGQGLRLIYYSQIVNDFQKGDIAEGYSVSREKKESFPLTVTSAQKNPTAFYLCASSVGQDNEQFFGPGTRLTVL.

The V and J genes are TRBV10-2 and TRBJ2-1; tentatively, D is TRBD2 (6 bases). This CDR3 comprises 16 residues. Trimming left V 4 bases short and J 9 bases short, with 22 bases between. Germline values: CDR1 WSHSY, CDR2 SAAADI. CDR3 region: CASSGARDWAIGEQFF. The DNA for the CDR3 is TGCGCCAGCAGTGGGGCCCGGGACTGGGCCATAGGTGAGCAGTTCTTC.

The chain uses TRBV6-1 and TRBJ1-1; D is unclear. The V end was cut by 2 bases, the J end by 5 bases, with 9 bases between. The CDR3 has 13 amino acids. CDR1 is MNHNS, CDR2 SASEGT, per germline. CDR3 in DNA: TGTGCCAGCAGTGAAATTGTGACTACTGAAGCTTTCTTT. It encodes CASSEIVTTEAFF.

This chain links TRBV29-1 with TRBJ1-3; unclear D gene. Deletions cut 7 bases from V and 0 bases from J, with 19 bases between. The CDR3 runs 16 residues. Germline V gene lookup returns CDR1 SQVTM and CDR2 ANQGSEA. CDR3 sequence: CSGGNRTDPSGNTIYF. CDR3 DNA: TGCAGCGGGGGAAACCGGACGGACCCCTCTGGAAACACCATATATTTT.

The rearrangement links TRBV28 to TRBJ1-4; D may be TRBD1 (5 bases). Germline CDR1 is MDHEN and CDR2 is SYDVKM. Trimming took off 1 base at V and 15 bases at J, with 12 bases between the two ends. CDR3 length: 12 amino acids. CDR3 coding DNA: TGTGCCAGCAGTTTATTGGGTACAGGTGTGTTTTTT. Protein sequence: CASSLLGTGVFF.

The chain recombines TRBV11-2 with TRBJ1-2; 12 bases match TRBD1. The CDR3 loop spans 18 amino acids. Per germline, CDR1 SGHAT and CDR2 FQNNGV. Unmatched junction bases numbered 13, after V lost 4 bases and J lost 4 bases. The CDR3 DNA sequence: TGTGCCAGCAGCTCAACCCGAGCGGGACAGGGGGCTGGCTATGGCTACACCTTC. It yields the protein CASSSTRAGQGAGYGYTF.

Concerning this clone itself: Compared with germline, one end of the junction differs, possibly owing to a read error. The CDR3 sequence is CASSLAERTEIVF. CDR3 nucleotides: TGCGCCAGCAGCTTGGCCGAAAGGACAGAAATCGTCTTC. The gene calls are TRBV5-1 and TRBJ2-7, with D perhaps TRBD1 (6 bases). Germline CDR1 reads SGHRS; CDR2 reads YFSETQ. The CDR3 loop spans 13 amino acids.

The V and J genes are TRBV2 and TRBJ2-7; 10 bases agree with TRBD2. The CDR3 loop spans 14 amino acids. Germline loops: CDR1 SNHLY, CDR2 FYNNEI. Trimming took 6 bases from V and 4 from J; bases not matched to a gene: 6. The CDR3 DNA sequence: TGTGCCAGCAGCGCCGGGACTAGCGTATACGAGCAGTACTTC. Translating it yields CASSAGTSVYEQYF.

The chain links TRBV6-1 to TRBJ1-5; tentatively, D is TRBD1 (5 bases). Trimming removed 6 bases at V and 0 bases at J, with 12 bases between. The germline V gene has CDR1 MNHNS and CDR2 SASEGT. The CDR3 contains 15 residues. The CDR3: CASSGDGLSNQPQHF. The CDR3 DNA reads as TGTGCCAGCAGCGGGGACGGACTTAGCAATCAGCCCCAGCATTTT.

The genes are TRBV15 and TRBJ2-5; D is unresolved. This CDR3 has 13 residues. CDR1 is LNHNV and CDR2 is YYDKDF in the germline V gene (reference sequence). The ends were cut back, 0 bases at V and 9 bases at J, with 11 bases in the middle. In DNA form, the CDR3 reads TGTGCCACCAGCAGAGATCGCGAGTGGGCCCAGTACTTC. As protein: CATSRDREWAQYF.

CDR3 DNA sequence: TGTGCCAGCAAAGCTCCGGGGCCCCTCTACGAGCAGTACTTC. Translated, it gives CASKAPGPLYEQYF. The chain recombines TRBV28 with TRBJ2-7; the D gene could be TRBD1 or TRBD2 (5 bases each). Germline V lookup: CDR1 MDHEN, CDR2 SYDVKM. This CDR3 region has 14 residues. Trimming took 7 bases from V and 3 from J, leaving 16 bases between them.

This sequence joins TRBV11-3 and TRBJ1-1; no clear D. The CDR3 is made up of 13 amino acids. The V and J ends lost 5 bases and 4 bases respectively, with 11 bases between them. Germline V CDR1 and CDR2: SGHNT, YENEEA. This CDR3 reads CASSLSWSTEAFF. The CDR3 DNA reads as TGTGCCAGCAGCCTGAGTTGGAGCACTGAAGCTTTCTTT.

The CDR3 DNA reads TGTGCCAGCAGTGACCCCTTGAGTAATGAAAAACTGTTTTTT. It is translated as CASSDPLSNEKLFF. This sequence joins TRBV25-1 and TRBJ1-4; the D is unclear. V lost 3 bases and J lost 4, with 9 bases in between. There are 14 residues in the CDR3. The germline V gene encodes CDR1 MGHDK and CDR2 SYGVNS.